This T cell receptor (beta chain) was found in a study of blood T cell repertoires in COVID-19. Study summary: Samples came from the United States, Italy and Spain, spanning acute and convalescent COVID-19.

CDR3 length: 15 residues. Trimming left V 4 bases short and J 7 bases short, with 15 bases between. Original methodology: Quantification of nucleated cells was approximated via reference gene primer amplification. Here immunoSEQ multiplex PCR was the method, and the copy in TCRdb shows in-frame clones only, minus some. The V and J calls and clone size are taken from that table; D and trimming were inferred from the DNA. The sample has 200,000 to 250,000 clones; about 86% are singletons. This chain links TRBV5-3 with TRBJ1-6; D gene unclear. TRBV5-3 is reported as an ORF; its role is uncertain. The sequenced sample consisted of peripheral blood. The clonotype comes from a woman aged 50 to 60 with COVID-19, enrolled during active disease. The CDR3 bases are TGTGCCAGAAGCCTGGAAGTGGTAGTAAATTCACCCCTCCACTTT. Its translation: CARSLEVVVNSPLHF.